The present TCR beta chain was sequenced within a study of tumor and adjacent non-tumor tissue in lung cancer. The overall study: There were 12 adenocarcinoma, a couple of squamous cell carcinoma and 1 small cell lung cancer cases.

CDR1 SGHNT and CDR2 YYREEE come from the germline V gene (reference sequence). The CDR3 extends over 17 amino acids. Trimming removed 3 bases from V and 9 bases from J; junction bases left unmatched: 16. The template was RNA from unsorted bulk tissue. A modified ARM-PCR protocol with three rounds of nested PCR amplified TCRbeta. In TCRdb, the multiplex PCR reads were re-called with MiXCR into one record per CDR3 protein. The table shows under 250,000 distinct CDR3 sequences, with around 70% occurring only once. In this sample, this clonotype turned up many times. The clonotype originates from a man in his 60s with non-small cell lung cancer. Source material: lung tumor tissue. This chain connects TRBV5-4 to TRBJ2-5, with TRBD2 matching over 11 bases. The CDR3 spells CASSSALLAGAGGPQYF. DNA for the CDR3: TGTGCCAGCAGCTCCGCGCTACTAGCGGGGGCCGGGGGGCCCCAGTACTTC.